Following are 22 T cell receptor beta chains from one sample sequenced in a study of blood T cell repertoires in COVID-19. Profiled with immunoSEQ multiplex PCR; TCRdb holds only in-frame clones, not every one. The sample records under 250,000 clones, 82% being singletons. The sample comprised PBMCs or T cells enriched from blood (not recorded which). These receptors came from a woman between 55 and 75 years old who had recovered from COVID-19.

The chain couples TRBV3-1 (or the pseudogene TRBV3-2) to TRBJ2-2, with D maybe TRBD1 (6 bases). The CDR3 loop spans 14 amino acids. V lost 9 bases to trimming and J lost 2 bases, with 13 bases between them. Germline-derived CDR1 and CDR2 are LGHDT and YNNKEL (reference sequence). The CDR3 DNA reads as TGTGCCAGTTCCGGGACATCCAACACCGGGGAGCTGTTTTTT. This codes for CASSGTSNTGELFF.

The CDR3 DNA reads as TGTGCCAGCAGCCTCGAAGGGACTAGCGTAAACATTCAGTACTTC. Residues: CASSLEGTSVNIQYF. The chain couples TRBV7-2 to TRBJ2-4; 10 nucleotides agree with TRBD2. CDR3 size: 15 residues. The ends lost 5 bases at V and 6 bases at J; junction bases unmatched: 7. Looked up from germline, CDR1 is SGHTA and CDR2 is FQGNSA.

The chain is built from TRBV5-1 and TRBJ1-1; TRBD1 might be the D (5 bases). The CDR3 consists of 15 residues. Germline values: CDR1 SGHRS, CDR2 YFSETQ. V was trimmed by 0 bases and J by 0 bases, leaving 9 bases between them. This chain's CDR3 is CASSLERQLNTEAFF. CDR3 nucleotides: TGCGCCAGCAGCTTGGAAAGACAGCTGAACACTGAAGCTTTCTTT.

The chain employs TRBV3-1 (or the pseudogene TRBV3-2) and TRBJ2-6, with D possibly TRBD1 on 5 matching bases. The CDR3 length is 15 residues. Germline V gives CDR1 LGHDT, CDR2 YNNKEL (reference sequence). V lost 6 bases, J lost 0 bases, and 9 bases lay in between. CDR3 in amino acids: CASRTGFSGANVLTF. In DNA, the CDR3 is TGTGCCAGCAGAACAGGTTTCTCTGGGGCCAACGTCCTGACTTTC.

The V and J genes are TRBV7-9 and TRBJ1-1; D is possibly TRBD1 (5 bases). This CDR3 comprises 15 residues. V gave up 5 bases and J gave up 8 bases, with 21 bases separating them. Germline assignment: CDR1 SEHNR and CDR2 FQNEAQ (reference sequence). The CDR3 sequence: CASSPRVGAGGEAFF. The CDR3 DNA sequence: TGTGCCAGCAGCCCCCGGGTAGGGGCAGGAGGGGAAGCTTTCTTT.

The V gene is TRBV10-2, the J gene TRBJ1-4; no clear D. This CDR3 has 15 amino acids. The V and J ends lost 3 bases and 5 bases respectively, with 13 bases between them. Germline lookup yields CDR1 WSHSY and CDR2 SAAADI. In DNA, the CDR3 is TGCGCCAGCAGTGACAGTCGGCGGTTAAATGAAAAACTGTTTTTT. It encodes CASSDSRRLNEKLFF.

The rearrangement links TRBV5-6 to TRBJ2-1; 7 positions agree with TRBD1. The CDR3 consists of 16 residues. Germline lookup yields CDR1 SGHDT and CDR2 YYEEEE. J lost 2 bases, V lost 3 bases, and 8 bases had no gene match. The CDR3 bases are TGTGCCAGCAGCTCCTCGACAGGGACGACCTACAATGAGCAGTTCTTC. Translation: CASSSSTGTTYNEQFF.

The genes are TRBV3-1 (or the pseudogene TRBV3-2) and TRBJ2-3; D not resolved. The CDR3 covers 13 residues. V dropped 0 bases and J dropped 7 bases, with 8 bases sitting between them. CDR1 and CDR2 (germline): LGHDT, YNNKEL (reference sequence). The CDR3 protein is CASSQDIVNTQYF. The CDR3, as DNA: TGTGCCAGCAGCCAAGATATAGTAAATACGCAGTATTTT.

The V call is TRBV28, the J call TRBJ2-6; 10 bases agree with TRBD1. The CDR3 length is 18 residues. CDR1 is MDHEN and CDR2 is SYDVKM in the germline V gene. The V gene end was trimmed by 6 bases and the J gene end by 2 bases; junction bases not matched to a gene: 10. This CDR3 reads CASRTTLGTGAGANVLTF. DNA of the CDR3: TGTGCCAGCAGAACCACCCTCGGGACAGGGGCTGGGGCCAACGTCCTGACTTTC.

In nucleotides, the CDR3 is TGTGCCAGCAGTTTAGTACAGGGCTCCGAGCAGTACTTC. Amino acids: CASSLVQGSEQYF. The rearrangement joins TRBV12-3 or TRBV12-4 to TRBJ2-7, with a weak D call TRBD1 (6 bases). The CDR3 loop spans 13 amino acids. Deletions cut 1 base from V and 6 bases from J, with 10 bases between.

CDR3 sequence (DNA): TGTGCCAGCGTGATAGGGGCCGGCGATCAGCCCCAGCATTTT. Translation gives CASVIGAGDQPQHF. This chain connects TRBV2 to TRBJ1-5, with D maybe TRBD1 (5 bases). V lost 8 bases to trimming and J lost 5 bases, with 16 bases between them. The CDR3 contains 14 residues. CDR1 is SNHLY and CDR2 is FYNNEI in the germline V gene.

This sequence joins TRBV9 and TRBJ1-1; TRBD1 agrees at 7 bases. This CDR3 has 15 residues. V trimming: 4 bases; J trimming: 1 base; junction bases outside the gene matches: 7. Germline assignment: CDR1 SGDLS and CDR2 YYNGEE. The CDR3 region has the DNA TGTGCCAGCAGCTTCCGACAGGGACAGAACACTGAAGCTTTCTTT. It translates to CASSFRQGQNTEAFF.

The J gene is TRBJ1-5, the V gene TRBV19, with D unclear. The germline V and J ends were trimmed by 8 bases and 5 bases, with 10 bases remaining between them. This CDR3 is 12 amino acids long. Germline V gene sequence: CDR1 LNHDA, CDR2 SQIVND (reference sequence). The CDR3 bases are TGTGCCAGTTCGGGGTTGGATCAGCCCCAGCATTTT. Translating gives CASSGLDQPQHF.

This chain joins TRBV28 and TRBJ1-4; TRBD1 matches at 8 bases. The CDR3 sequence is 14 residues long. The V gene end was trimmed by 5 bases and the J gene end by 7 bases; junction bases not matched to a gene: 6. Germline V gene sequence: CDR1 MDHEN, CDR2 SYDVKM. The CDR3 DNA reads TGTGCCAGCAGTCAAAACAGGGGGGTTGAAAAACTGTTTTTT. Protein product: CASSQNRGVEKLFF.

The chain has TRBV29-1 and TRBJ1-5; perhaps TRBD1 as D (6 bases). V gave up 5 bases and J gave up 7 bases, with 21 bases separating them. The CDR3 spans 15 residues. Germline CDR1 SQVTM, CDR2 ANQGSEA. CDR3 DNA sequence: TGCAGCGTTAGTATTACAGGGAATGGTGGGCAGCCCCAGCATTTT. Translation gives CSVSITGNGGQPQHF.

The chain is built from TRBV5-3 and TRBJ2-3, with 10 bases lining up with TRBD2. TRBV5-3 is classed as an ORF, of uncertain function. The CDR3 covers 16 residues. Trimming cost V 3 bases and J 2 bases; bases outside gene matches: 6. The CDR3: CARSSTSGNITDTQYF. CDR3 in DNA: TGTGCCAGAAGCTCAACTAGCGGGAACATCACAGATACGCAGTATTTT.

CDR3 protein: CASGLAGRGNQPQHF. The DNA for the CDR3 is TGTGCTAGTGGTTTGGCAGGAAGGGGGAATCAGCCCCAGCATTTT. V usage is TRBV12-5 and J usage is TRBJ1-5, with a weak D call TRBD1 (6 bases). This CDR3 comprises 15 residues. With 1 base removed from V and 4 bases from J, the gap between germline ends came to 11 bases. Looked up from germline, CDR1 is LGHNT and CDR2 is FRNRAP.

The V and J genes are TRBV13 and TRBJ1-2; D gene ambiguous. Germline V gene sequence: CDR1 PRHDT, CDR2 FYEKMQ (reference sequence). V lost 1 base and J lost 7, with 10 bases in between. This CDR3 has 13 amino acids. The chain's CDR3 is CASSLERSPGYTF. CDR3 in DNA: TGTGCCAGCAGCTTAGAGCGCAGTCCTGGCTACACCTTC.

This clone was seen a single time. The chain combines TRBV7-3 with TRBJ1-1, with 8 positions matching TRBD1. Trimming cost V 5 bases and J 1 base; bases outside gene matches: 3. The V gene's germline CDR1 is SGHTA and CDR2 FQGTGA. This CDR3 comprises 14 residues. The CDR3 DNA reads TGTGCCAGCAGCCCTGGACAGGGGAACACTGAAGCTTTCTTT. It is translated as CASSPGQGNTEAFF.

Details on this clone: This may stem from a read error, because a much larger clone lies one nucleotide away. J is TRBJ1-1 and V is TRBV11-1; TRBD1 agrees at 7 bases. J gave up 1 base and V 1 base, and 0 bases lay outside the gene matches. The CDR3 runs to 14 residues. The germline V gene encodes CDR1 SGHAT and CDR2 FQDESV (reference sequence). In nucleotides, the CDR3 is TGTGCCAGCAGCTTAGACAGGGGGAACACTGAAGCTTTCTTT. As protein: CASSLDRGNTEAFF.

The chain uses TRBV7-2 and TRBJ2-7; D is possibly TRBD1 (6 bases). This CDR3 contains 15 residues. V shed 0 bases and J shed 3 bases, with 12 bases lying between them. CDR1 and CDR2 from the germline V gene are SGHTA and FQGNSA. The DNA for the CDR3 is TGTGCCAGCAGCTTAGCCGGGACACGGGACTACGAGCAGTACTTC. It codes for CASSLAGTRDYEQYF.

J is TRBJ2-1 and V is TRBV27; D ambiguous. This CDR3 comprises 17 residues. Trimming removed 1 base at V and 0 bases at J, with 13 bases between. The V gene's germline CDR1 is MNHEY and CDR2 SMNVEV (reference sequence). The CDR3 coding sequence is TGTGCCAGCAGTTTATATACAGCCCTTAGCTCCTACAATGAGCAGTTCTTC. Its protein is CASSLYTALSSYNEQFF.